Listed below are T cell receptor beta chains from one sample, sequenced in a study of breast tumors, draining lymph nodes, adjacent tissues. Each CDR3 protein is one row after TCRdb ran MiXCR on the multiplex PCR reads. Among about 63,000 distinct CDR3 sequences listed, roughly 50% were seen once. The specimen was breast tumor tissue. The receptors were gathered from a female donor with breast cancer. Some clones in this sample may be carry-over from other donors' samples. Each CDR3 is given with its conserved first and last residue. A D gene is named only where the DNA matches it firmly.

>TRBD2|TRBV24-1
CATSGLAGTQETQYF
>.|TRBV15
CATSRDGGNYGYTF
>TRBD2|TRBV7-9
CASSPASLAGVEQYF
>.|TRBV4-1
CASSADSPEQFF
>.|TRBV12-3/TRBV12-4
CASSPSRNTQYF
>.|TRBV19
CASREPGRANYGYTF
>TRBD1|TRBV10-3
CATWGTGGGGYTF
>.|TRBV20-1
CSAPEPRNYGYTF
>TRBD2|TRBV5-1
CASTTSGGNEQFF
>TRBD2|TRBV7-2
CASSLWGGSTDTQYF
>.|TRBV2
CASGGLPGDEQYF
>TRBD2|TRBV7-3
CASSATTSGGGDTQYF
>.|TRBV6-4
CASSDSTTKAQGELFF
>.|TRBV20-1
CSAQKGDEGYTF
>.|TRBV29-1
CSVGGYNSPLHF
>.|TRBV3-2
CASSQRKSRHSGNTIYF
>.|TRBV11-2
CASSLGLETQYF
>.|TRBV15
CATSSGTTQSEKLFF
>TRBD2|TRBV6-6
CASSHSGSGGARETQYF
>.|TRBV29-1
CSVEMGQPNEKLFF
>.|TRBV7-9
CASSLRVAKVSGNTIYF
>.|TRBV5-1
CASSLDPGVDNEQFF
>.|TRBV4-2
CASSLLPRGSNNYGYTF
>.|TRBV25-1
CASSGGQGINQPQHF
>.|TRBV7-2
CASRMAGSSYEQYFGPGTGELFF
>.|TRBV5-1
CASSPQSTGNTIYF
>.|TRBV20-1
CSAGGSAMRYGYTF
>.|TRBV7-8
CASSPLTSQDAEYF
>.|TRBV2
CASSEALGGSQQYF
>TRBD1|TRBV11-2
CASSTTGGMNTEAFF
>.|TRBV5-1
CASSLSRVPDTQYF
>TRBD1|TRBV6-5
CASSKGRLYRGKSNQPQHF
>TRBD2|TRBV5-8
CASSLATTGGKETQYF
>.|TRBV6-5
CASSHSILSGASEKLFF
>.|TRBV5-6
CASSFYGANVLTF
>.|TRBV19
CASSLLDRIF
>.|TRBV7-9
CASSLERSNYGYTF
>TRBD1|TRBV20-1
CSARQGTGELFF
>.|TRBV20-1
CSAVRLGQEQFF
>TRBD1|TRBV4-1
CASSQEGTGTGSSYGYTF
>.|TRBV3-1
CASSVAPSATYEQYF
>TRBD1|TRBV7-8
CASSQRPGQGMETQYF
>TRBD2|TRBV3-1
CASSQSKREWQEQYF
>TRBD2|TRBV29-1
CSVDPYQTSGRSDNEQYF
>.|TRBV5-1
CASSLANRGAADTQYF
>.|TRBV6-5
CASRRTRNQPQHF
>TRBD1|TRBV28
CASSLPSQGDYGYTF
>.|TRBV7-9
CASSLETTEAFF
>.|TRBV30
CAWRSPSLRAFF
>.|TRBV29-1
CSVVYCLGEYEQSF